This paragraph reports one TCR beta chain. Its antigen remains unidentified. The sample originates from a study of human T cells and chemical hapten exposure. For the study at large: While the approximately 24-week study was under way, patients received diphenylcyclopropenone on the scalp every week. Alopecia universalis, totalis or areata was present in patients who were mostly female. Study observations and caveats: After DPC sensitization, TCRs above 1 in 1000 frequency showed no change.

Described time point: patch test 3, about 24 weeks after DPC sensitization. Treatment in this sample: therapeutic diphenylcyclopropenone sensitization with weekly scalp DPC. At every patch-test visit, blood was drawn before the patch test was applied. TCRdb reprocessed the RACE reads with MiXCR, giving one entry per CDR3 protein. The sample has about 58,000 distinct CDR3 sequences, about an eighth seen once; the top ten hold roughly 2.3%. The CDR3 contains 15 residues. V lost 5 bases to trimming and J lost 6 bases, with 20 bases between them. Germline lookup yields CDR1 LNHDA and CDR2 SQIVND (reference sequence).

This TCR was sampled from a man aged 30-40 years with alopecia areata. Some clones in this sample may be carry-over from other donors' samples. The sequencing used whole blood, collected in connection with sensitization to the hapten diphenylcyclopropenone (DPC). V is TRBV19 and J is TRBJ2-7; weak D call: TRBD1 (6 bases). The CDR3 reads CASSSYGQSMGEQYF. CDR3 bases: TGTGCCAGTAGTTCTTACGGACAGTCAATGGGCGAGCAGTACTTC. The full variable domain, its missing parts supplied by reference TRBV19 and TRBJ2-7, is DGGITQSPKYLFRKEGQNVTLSCEQNLNHDAMYWYRQDPGQGLRLIYYSQIVNDFQKGDIAEGYSVSREKKESFPLTVTSAQKNPTAFYLCASSSYGQSMGEQYFGPGTRLTVT.